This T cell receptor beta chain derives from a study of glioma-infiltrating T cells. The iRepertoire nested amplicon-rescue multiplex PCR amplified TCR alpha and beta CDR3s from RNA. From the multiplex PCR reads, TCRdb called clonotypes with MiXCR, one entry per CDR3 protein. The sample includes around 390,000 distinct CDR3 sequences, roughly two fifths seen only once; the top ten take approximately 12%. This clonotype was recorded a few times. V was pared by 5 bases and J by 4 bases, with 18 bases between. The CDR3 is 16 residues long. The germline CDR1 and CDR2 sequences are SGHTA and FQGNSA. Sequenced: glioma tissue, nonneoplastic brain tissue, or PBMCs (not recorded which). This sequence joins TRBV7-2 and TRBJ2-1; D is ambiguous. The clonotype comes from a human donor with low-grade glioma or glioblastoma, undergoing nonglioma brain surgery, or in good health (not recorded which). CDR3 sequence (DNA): TGTGCCAGCAGCCCGTGGTCCAGCGAGCCGTACAATGAGCAGTTCTTC. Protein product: CASSPWSSEPYNEQFF.